This T cell receptor (beta chain) was recovered during a study of shared clonotypes between healthy human individuals. Study results and limitations: Among several donors, approximately 5% of naive CD4 clonotypes were found in common. What limited the represented genetic and exposure-history diversity was the small number of donors.

This CDR3 contains 14 residues. V shed 1 base and J 4 bases; nucleotides not matched to a gene: 2. Germline V gene lookup returns CDR1 SGHTA and CDR2 FQGNSA. With regard to this clone: Its antigen is as yet unknown.

The method was immunoSEQ multiplex PCR; TCRdb's version includes in-frame clones alone and lacks a portion of them. Of more than 2 million clones in the sample, roughly 94% were seen once. Selected positively for CCR7 and CD45RO-negative, naive CD8 cells excluded terminally differentiated effector memory CD45RA+ cells. Recent vaccinations or acute infections were absent in the healthy HIV-negative adult donors. The sample consisted of naive CD8+ T cells sorted from blood. V and J are TRBV7-2 and TRBJ2-3, with TRBD1 matching 7 bases. The clonotype originates from a man aged 18-30 years in good health. CDR3 DNA sequence: TGTGCCAGCAGCTTAGAGGGGGCATCAGATACGCAGTATTTT. Protein: CASSLEGASDTQYF. Full variable domain (outside the CDR3, taken from reference TRBV7-2 and TRBJ2-3): GAGVSQSPSNKVTEKGKDVELRCDPISGHTALYWYRQSLGQGLEFLIYFQGNSAPDKSGLPSDRFSAERTGGSVSTLTIQRTQQEDSAVYLCASSLEGASDTQYFGPGTRLTVL.